This T cell receptor (beta chain) comes out of a study of post-analysis software for immune sequencing data. Turning to this clonotype: As yet, its antigen is unknown.

Included in the TCR beta cDNA libraries were unique molecular identifiers. The yield from roughly 1 to 10 million T cells was roughly 0.5 million cDNA molecules in total. TCRdb passed the PCR reads through MiXCR, listing each CDR3 protein once. The sample contains fewer than 850,000 distinct CDR3 sequences, about 32% of which appear only once. The study's findings and limits: Roughly five TRBV segments were more frequent in patients than controls; TRBV5-6, TRBV5-1 and TRBV20-1 belonged to this group. Multiple sclerosis patients showed significantly lower normalized Chao1 diversity than controls did.

The CDR3 runs to 17 residues. V dropped 3 bases and J dropped 2; count of bases not matched to a gene: 14. The germline V gene encodes CDR1 DFQATT and CDR2 SNEGSKA (reference sequence). This TCR came from a girl under 18 with multiple sclerosis. The genes are TRBV20-1 and TRBJ2-3, with 7 bases identical to TRBD1. The specimen sequenced was blood. The CDR3 loop is CSARNPGQNSFTDTQYF. Written as DNA, the CDR3 is TGCAGTGCTAGGAATCCGGGACAGAACTCTTTCACAGATACGCAGTATTTT.